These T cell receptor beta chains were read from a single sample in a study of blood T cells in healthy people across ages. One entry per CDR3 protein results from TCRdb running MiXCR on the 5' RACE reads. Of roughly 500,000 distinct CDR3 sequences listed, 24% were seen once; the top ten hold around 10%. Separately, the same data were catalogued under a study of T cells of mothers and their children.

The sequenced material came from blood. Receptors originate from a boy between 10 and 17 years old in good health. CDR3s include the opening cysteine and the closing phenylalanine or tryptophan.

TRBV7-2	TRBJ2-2	CASSLVTRGELFF
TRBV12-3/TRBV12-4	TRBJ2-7	CASSPRDRGRNEQYF
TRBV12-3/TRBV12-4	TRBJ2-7	CASSFGDSGIHSYEQYF
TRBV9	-	CASTLSMAGLYNEQFF
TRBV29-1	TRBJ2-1	CSVEGKTLAGASYNEQFF
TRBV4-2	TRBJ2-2	CASSQGIATNTGELFF
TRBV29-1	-	CSVATGKAYEQYF
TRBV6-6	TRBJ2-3	CASSTTGSTDTQYF
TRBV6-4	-	CASSAEPGLAGGNEQFF
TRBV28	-	CASSRYEQYF
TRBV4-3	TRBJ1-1	CASSPETGEAFF
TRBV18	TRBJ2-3	CASSPTRTGTTDTQYF
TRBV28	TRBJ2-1	CASITSGRANEQFF
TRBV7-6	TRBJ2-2	CASSLANRGAGELFF
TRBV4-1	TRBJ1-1	CASSQRYQGNTEAFF
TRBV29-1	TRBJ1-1	CSVPGAAMNTEAFF
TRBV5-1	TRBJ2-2	CASSTPSTGELFF
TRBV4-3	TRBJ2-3	CASSQDRRDTQYF
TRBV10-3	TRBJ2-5	CAISKTSGRLETQYF
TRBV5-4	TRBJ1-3	CASSLGGRPSGNTIYF
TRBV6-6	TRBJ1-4	CASSYGSRNEKLFF
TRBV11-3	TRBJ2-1	CASSLDQVTDEQFF
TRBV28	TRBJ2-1	CASSFRQGWYNEQFF
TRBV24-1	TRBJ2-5	CATRIVAGADDKGQETQYF
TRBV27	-	CASSPRGNGQFF
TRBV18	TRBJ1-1	CASSPKGAGTEAFF
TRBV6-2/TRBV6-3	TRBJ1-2	CASSYSGTDPYGYTF
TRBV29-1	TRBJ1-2	CSVEVIGQGGYGYTF
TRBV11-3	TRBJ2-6	CASSTSGSGANVLTF
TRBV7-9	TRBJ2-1	CASSLYLTRVDNEQFF
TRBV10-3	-	CAISEYKDNEQFF
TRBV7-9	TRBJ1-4	CASSLPTGQGREKLFF
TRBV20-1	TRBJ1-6	CSAMNLSSYNSPLHF
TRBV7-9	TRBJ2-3	CASSPVGASTDTQYF
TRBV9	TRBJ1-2	CASSARRTGRYGYTF
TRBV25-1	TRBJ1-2	CASSGVDGDRGYGGYTF
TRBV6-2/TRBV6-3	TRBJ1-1	CASTRLQGGGGSTEAFF
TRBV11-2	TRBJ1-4	CASSYGGSGGNEKLFF
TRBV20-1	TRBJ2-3	CSAGTSGGARTDTQYF
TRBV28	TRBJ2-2	CASSFLDPIWEAGELFF
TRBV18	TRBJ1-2	CANFFGQGNSYGYTF
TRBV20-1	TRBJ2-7	CSARMYEQYF
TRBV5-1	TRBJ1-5	CASSPIGSFNQPQHF
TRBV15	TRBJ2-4	CATSRASGENIQYF
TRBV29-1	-	CSAATGFAYEQYF
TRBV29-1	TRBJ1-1	CSALRGGEFSMNTEAFF
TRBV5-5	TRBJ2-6	CASSWGSGANVLTF
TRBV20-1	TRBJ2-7	CSARALAGGQYF
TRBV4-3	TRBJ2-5	CASSEGATGGGETQYF
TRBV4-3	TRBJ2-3	CASSQERGGPDTQYF
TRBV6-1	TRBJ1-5	CASSPRTRGGNQPQHF
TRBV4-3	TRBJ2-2	CASSQDFGIAGAPGELFF
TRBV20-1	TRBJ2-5	CSARDPGQASGETQYF
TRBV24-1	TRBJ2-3	CATSGLSTDTQYF
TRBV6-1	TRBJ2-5	CASSRLAGRSQETRYF